Presented here are 10 T cell receptor beta chains from one specimen sequenced in a study of T-cell reconstitution after alpha-beta-depleted transplantation in children. Researchers prepared the TCRbeta library using unique molecular identifiers, the study reports. TCRdb re-called the PCR reads through MiXCR, storing one row per CDR3 protein. The sample includes roughly 220,000 distinct CDR3 sequences, more than 10% of them seen just once. This sample comprised PBMCs from the stem cell graft donor, obtained from the stem cell graft. Receptor source: a human donor who donated a stem cell graft to a child with acute lymphoblastic leukemia.

This clonotype was found many times. The chain is built from TRBV29-1 and TRBJ1-1; 8 positions match TRBD1. The V segment lost 2 bases and the J segment 2 bases; nucleotides outside the gene matches: 7. The CDR3 totals 15 residues. Germline V gene sequence: CDR1 SQVTM, CDR2 ANQGSEA. The DNA for the CDR3 is TGCAGCGTTGAACCCGGGACAGGTAGAAACACTGAAGCTTTCTTT. It codes for CSVEPGTGRNTEAFF.

CDR3 coding DNA: TGTGCCAGCAGCCAAGAATCAGGGGCTGAGCAGTTCTTC. It encodes CASSQESGAEQFF. The chain couples TRBV14 to TRBJ2-1; TRBD1 is a possible D gene (6 bases). Germline V lookup: CDR1 SGHDN, CDR2 FVKESK. Trimming shortened V by 0 bases and J by 9 bases, and 9 bases separated the two germline ends. The CDR3 has 13 amino acids.

The rearrangement links TRBV29-1 to TRBJ1-3; the D gene is possibly TRBD1 (6 bases). V lost 0 bases to trimming and J lost 0 bases, with 18 bases between them. This CDR3 has 18 amino acids. Germline CDR1 is SQVTM and CDR2 is ANQGSEA. The chain's CDR3 is CSVEDLYAGGSSGNTIYF. The CDR3, as DNA: TGCAGCGTTGAAGATTTGTATGCGGGGGGCTCCTCTGGAAACACCATATATTTT.

This clonotype occurred a few times. V and J are TRBV7-6 and TRBJ1-1, with 8 bases identical to TRBD1. The CDR3 has 14 residues. CDR1 is SGHVS and CDR2 is FNYEAQ in the germline V gene. J gave up 5 bases and V 5 bases, and 7 bases lay outside the gene matches. In nucleotides, the CDR3 is TGTGCCAGCAGCCAAACAGGGGGGGAAACTGAAGCTTTCTTT. This sequence encodes CASSQTGGETEAFF.

The rearrangement uses TRBV20-1 and TRBJ2-1; TRBD1 matches 10 bases. Per the germline V gene, CDR1 is DFQATT and CDR2 is SNEGSKA (reference sequence). The CDR3 sequence is 15 residues long. With V trimmed by 3 bases and J by 3 bases, 5 bases remained unmatched. CDR3 nucleotide sequence: TGCAGTGCTAGCAGCGGGACAGGGGACTACAATGAGCAGTTCTTC. It codes for CSASSGTGDYNEQFF.

This clonotype appeared many times. The chain has TRBV12-3 or TRBV12-4 and TRBJ2-1; 9 bases align to TRBD1. Trimming cost V 7 bases and J 9 bases; bases outside gene matches: 10. CDR3 size: 14 residues. The CDR3 DNA sequence: TGTGCCAGCAACCACCGGGACAGGGAGGCTGAGCAGTTCTTC. It codes for CASNHRDREAEQFF.

This clonotype has more than one count but fewer than ten. This chain uses TRBV15 with TRBJ2-6; D ambiguous. The CDR3 is made up of 16 amino acids. V lost 0 bases and J 2 bases, leaving 8 bases between the germline ends. Germline CDR1 is LNHNV and CDR2 is YYDKDF (reference sequence). CDR3 sequence reads: CATSRDQVAGANVLTF. In nucleotides, the CDR3 is TGTGCCACCAGCAGAGATCAAGTTGCTGGGGCCAACGTCCTGACTTTC.

This clonotype was counted at least ten times. V gene TRBV27 combines with J gene TRBJ1-2, with D unclear. The CDR3 length is 15 residues. CDR1 and CDR2 (germline): MNHEY, SMNVEV (reference sequence). Between the trimmed V and J ends, which lost 5 bases and 8 bases, there was a span of 21 bases. The CDR3 is CASSPLGGISSGYTF. The DNA for the CDR3 is TGTGCCAGCAGTCCGTTAGGAGGGATCAGTTCGGGCTACACCTTC.

The table lists this clonotype with many counts. The chain couples TRBV5-6 to TRBJ2-1; D is uncertain. Trimming took 0 bases from V and 4 from J, leaving 14 bases between them. CDR1 and CDR2 (germline): SGHDT, YYEEEE. This CDR3 has 16 residues. Written as DNA, the CDR3 is TGTGCCAGCAGCTTGGCCACATTTGGGCGGTACAATGAGCAGTTCTTC. This codes for CASSLATFGRYNEQFF.

Ten or more counts support this clonotype. V usage is TRBV4-2 and J usage is TRBJ2-7, with a possible D match to TRBD1 (5 bases). The CDR3 loop spans 14 amino acids. Trimming removed 0 bases at V and 3 bases at J, with 9 bases between. Germline V gene data show CDR1 as LGHNA and CDR2 as YNFKEQ. The chain's CDR3 is CASSQDWQGYEQYF. The CDR3 coding sequence is TGTGCCAGCAGCCAAGATTGGCAGGGCTACGAGCAGTACTTC.